Presented here are 13 T cell receptor beta chains from one specimen sequenced in a study of human T cells and chemical hapten exposure. The time point denotes: pre-sensitization, week 0. As to treatment: therapeutic diphenylcyclopropenone sensitization with weekly scalp DPC. One entry per CDR3 protein results from TCRdb running MiXCR on the RACE reads. The repertoire holds 300,000 to 450,000 distinct CDR3 sequences, with approximately 5% as singletons. Sample: whole blood, taken in connection with sensitization to the hapten diphenylcyclopropenone (DPC). Source of these receptors: a woman aged 50 to 65 with alopecia areata. Some clones in this sample may be carry-over from other donors' samples.

This chain joins TRBV12-3 or TRBV12-4 and TRBJ2-1; a weak D match, TRBD2 (5 bases). V lost 3 bases and J lost 8, with 8 bases in between. The CDR3 sequence is 12 residues long. For the CDR3, the DNA is TGTGCCAGCAGTTTTGTGGGAGATGAGCAGTTCTTC. Translated: CASSFVGDEQFF.

CDR3 residues: CASSRSWGLDTEAFF. For the CDR3, the DNA is TGTGCCAGCAGTCGATCGTGGGGCTTGGACACTGAAGCTTTCTTT. The genes are TRBV28 and TRBJ1-1, with D possibly matching TRBD1 (5 bases). The CDR3 has 15 residues. With 5 bases removed from V and 3 bases from J, the gap between germline ends came to 16 bases. Germline assignment: CDR1 MDHEN and CDR2 SYDVKM.

The rearrangement uses TRBV15 and TRBJ1-5; D uncertain. The CDR3 loop spans 14 amino acids. The germline V gene has CDR1 LNHNV and CDR2 YYDKDF (reference sequence). Trimming pared 1 base from V and 1 base from J, leaving 5 bases between. Written as DNA, the CDR3 is TGTGCCACCAGCAGAGGGGGAAGCAATCAGCCCCAGCATTTT. The encoded protein is CATSRGGSNQPQHF.

Notes on this clonotype: A read error may be the cause here, since a much bigger clone is one base away. This chain links TRBV29-1 with TRBJ2-7; D assignment may be TRBD1 or TRBD2 (5 bases each). Germline V CDR1 and CDR2: SQVTM, ANQGSEA. V dropped 4 bases and J dropped 9 bases, with 22 bases sitting between them. The CDR3 spans 14 residues. This CDR3 is CSVVGTVKAHVQYF. CDR3 bases: TGCAGCGTTGTCGGGACGGTCAAGGCCCACGTGCAGTACTTC.

V usage is TRBV6-5 and J usage is TRBJ1-1, with 8 positions matching TRBD1. V lost 0 bases and J lost 6; bases outside the gene matches: 12. CDR1 and CDR2 (germline): MNHEY, SVGAGI. CDR3 length: 17 amino acids. Written as DNA, the CDR3 is TGTGCCAGCAGTTACTCTACCAGGGGGCCTTCAAACGCTGAAGCTTTCTTT. Residues: CASSYSTRGPSNAEAFF.

Many counts were recorded for this clonotype. This may be a read error, as it is one base from a much larger clone. The chain is built from TRBV7-2 and TRBJ2-3, with D unresolved. CDR1 and CDR2 (germline): SGHTA, FQGNSA. The ends were cut back, 5 bases at V and 3 bases at J, with 6 bases in the middle. This CDR3 has 12 residues. This chain's CDR3 is CASSPWTDTQYF. CDR3 coding DNA: TGTGCCAGCAGCCCGTGGACAGATACGCAGTATTTT.

This clonotype was observed many times. The V call is TRBV11-2, the J call TRBJ2-3; 8 positions agree with TRBD2. The CDR3 has 13 residues. The germline CDR1 and CDR2 sequences are SGHAT and FQNNGV. The J segment lost 4 bases and the V segment lost 4 bases, leaving 1 base of the junction unmatched. CDR3 sequence reads: CASSYGGADTQYF. For the CDR3, the DNA is TGTGCCAGCAGCTACGGGGGGGCAGATACGCAGTATTTT.

This clonotype was counted a few times. At one of its ends the junction is not consistent with the germline gene, which may arise from a read error. The V gene is TRBV20-1, the J gene TRBJ2-4; D uncertain. Looked up from germline, CDR1 is DFQATT and CDR2 is SNEGSKA (reference sequence). The CDR3 consists of 13 residues. The CDR3 reads CSASVNLKTIQYF. The CDR3 DNA is TGCAGTGCTAGTGTTAACCTTAAAACCATTCAGTACTTC.

This clonotype was recorded at least ten times. This chain links TRBV27 with TRBJ1-6; D is undetermined. Germline CDR1 MNHEY, CDR2 SMNVEV (reference sequence). CDR3 length: 16 amino acids. Trimming stripped 0 bases from V and 7 bases from J, with 13 bases between. This CDR3 is CASSLSMFERNSPLHF. The CDR3 nucleotides read TGTGCCAGCAGTTTATCGATGTTTGAAAGAAATTCACCCCTCCACTTT.

The rearrangement links TRBV7-9 to TRBJ2-3; 7 bases align to TRBD2. CDR3 size: 13 residues. Germline V CDR1 and CDR2: SEHNR, FQNEAQ (reference sequence). J was trimmed by 4 bases and V by 5 bases; bases with no gene match: 3. DNA of the CDR3: TGTGCCAGCAGCAGCGGGGCTTCAGATACGCAGTATTTT. It codes for CASSSGASDTQYF.

V and J are TRBV20-1 and TRBJ2-7; 11 bases fit TRBD2. V shed 8 bases, J shed 5 bases, and the junction held 11 bases outside the gene matches. CDR1 and CDR2 (germline): DFQATT, SNEGSKA (reference sequence). The CDR3 is 14 amino acids. The CDR3 region is CSPLDLAGGNEQYF. DNA of the CDR3: TGCAGTCCTTTGGACCTAGCGGGAGGAAACGAGCAGTACTTC.

This clonotype has just a few counts. The rearrangement uses TRBV4-3 and TRBJ1-5; D gene unclear. From germline, CDR1 is LGHNA and CDR2 YSLEER. V lost 0 bases, J lost 1 base, and 4 bases lay in between. The CDR3 runs to 14 residues. In nucleotides, the CDR3 is TGCGCCAGCAGCCAAGACGTCAGCAATCAGCCCCAGCATTTT. Translating it yields CASSQDVSNQPQHF.

This clonotype has at least ten counts. This sequence joins TRBV6-5 and TRBJ2-7; D remains unclear. Germline lookup yields CDR1 MNHEY and CDR2 SVGAGI. V gave up 4 bases and J gave up 6 bases, with 19 bases separating them. The CDR3 runs to 15 residues. The CDR3 nucleotides read TGTGCCAGCAGTTTCCTCCCTCGGGCCGTCGGCGAGCAGTACTTC. Translated: CASSFLPRAVGEQYF.